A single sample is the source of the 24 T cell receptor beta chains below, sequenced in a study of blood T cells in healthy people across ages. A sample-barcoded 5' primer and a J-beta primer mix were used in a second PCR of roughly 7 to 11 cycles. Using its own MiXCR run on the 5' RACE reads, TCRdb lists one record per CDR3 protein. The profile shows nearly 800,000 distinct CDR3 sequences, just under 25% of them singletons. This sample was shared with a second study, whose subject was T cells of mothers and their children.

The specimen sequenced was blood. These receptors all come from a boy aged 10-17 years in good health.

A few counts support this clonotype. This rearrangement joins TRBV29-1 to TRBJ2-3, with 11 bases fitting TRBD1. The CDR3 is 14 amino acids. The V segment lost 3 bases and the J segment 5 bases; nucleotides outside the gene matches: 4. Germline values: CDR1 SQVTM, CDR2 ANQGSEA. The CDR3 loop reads CSVEDRGRRDTQYF. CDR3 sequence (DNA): TGCAGCGTTGAGGACAGGGGGCGTAGAGATACGCAGTATTTT.

The CDR3 spells CSVGQQGETQYF. The DNA of the CDR3 is TGCAGCGTTGGACAGCAGGGTGAGACCCAGTACTTC. V and J are TRBV29-1 and TRBJ2-5; TRBD1 might be the D (5 bases). The CDR3 is 12 amino acids. Germline loops: CDR1 SQVTM, CDR2 ANQGSEA. Deletions cut 4 bases from V and 5 bases from J, with 11 bases between. The full variable domain, rest sourced from reference TRBV29-1 and TRBJ2-5, is SAVISQKPSRDICQRGTSLTIQCQVDSQVTMMFWYRQQPGQSLTLIATANQGSEATYESGFVIDKFPISRPNLTFSTLTVSNMSPEDSSIYLCSVGQQGETQYFGPGTRLLVL.

As DNA, the CDR3 is TGTGCCAGCAGCCGAGGGACTAACCAAGAGACCCAGTACTTC. It codes for CASSRGTNQETQYF. The chain has TRBV6-5 and TRBJ2-5; 7 nucleotides line up with TRBD2. Per the germline V gene, CDR1 is MNHEY and CDR2 is SVGAGI. The CDR3 is 14 residues long. With 6 bases clipped from V and 0 bases from J, the junction kept 4 bases outside the gene matches.

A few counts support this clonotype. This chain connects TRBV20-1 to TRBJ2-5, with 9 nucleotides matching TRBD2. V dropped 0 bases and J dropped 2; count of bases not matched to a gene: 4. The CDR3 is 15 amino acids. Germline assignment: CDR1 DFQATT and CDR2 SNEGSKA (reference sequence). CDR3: CSARDWTSDQETQYF. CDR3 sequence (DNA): TGCAGTGCTAGAGATTGGACTAGCGATCAAGAGACCCAGTACTTC.

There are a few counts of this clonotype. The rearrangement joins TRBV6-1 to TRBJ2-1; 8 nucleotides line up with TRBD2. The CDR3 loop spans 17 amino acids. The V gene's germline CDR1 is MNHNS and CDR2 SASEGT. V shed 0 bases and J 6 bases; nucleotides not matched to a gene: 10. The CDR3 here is CASSEALSGGAANEQFF. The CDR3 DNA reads TGTGCCAGCAGTGAAGCGCTGAGCGGGGGCGCTGCCAATGAGCAGTTCTTC.

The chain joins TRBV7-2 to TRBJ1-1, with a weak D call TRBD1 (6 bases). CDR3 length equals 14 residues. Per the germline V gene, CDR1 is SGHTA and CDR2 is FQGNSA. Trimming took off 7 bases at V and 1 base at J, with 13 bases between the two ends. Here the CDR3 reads CASNVLTGNTEAFF. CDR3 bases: TGTGCCAGCAACGTGCTGACAGGGAACACTGAAGCTTTCTTT.

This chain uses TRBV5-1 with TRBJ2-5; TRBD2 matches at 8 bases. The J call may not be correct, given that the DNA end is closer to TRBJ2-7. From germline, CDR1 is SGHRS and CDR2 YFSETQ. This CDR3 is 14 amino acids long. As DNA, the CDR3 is TGCGCCAGCAGCTTAAGACTAGCGCCGTACGAGCAGTACTTC. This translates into CASSLRLAPYEQYF.

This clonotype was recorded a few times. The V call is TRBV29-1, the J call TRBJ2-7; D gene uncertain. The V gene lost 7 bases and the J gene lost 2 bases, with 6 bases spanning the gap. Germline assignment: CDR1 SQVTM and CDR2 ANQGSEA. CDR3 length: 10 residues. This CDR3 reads CSALAYEQYF. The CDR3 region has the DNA TGCAGCGCTTTAGCCTACGAGCAGTACTTC.

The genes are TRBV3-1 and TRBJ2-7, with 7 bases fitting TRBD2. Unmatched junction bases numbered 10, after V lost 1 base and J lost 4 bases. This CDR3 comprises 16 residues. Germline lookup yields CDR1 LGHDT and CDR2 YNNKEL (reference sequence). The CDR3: CASSQGYQGLLYEQYF. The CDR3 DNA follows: TGTGCCAGCAGCCAAGGCTATCAGGGACTACTATACGAGCAGTACTTC.

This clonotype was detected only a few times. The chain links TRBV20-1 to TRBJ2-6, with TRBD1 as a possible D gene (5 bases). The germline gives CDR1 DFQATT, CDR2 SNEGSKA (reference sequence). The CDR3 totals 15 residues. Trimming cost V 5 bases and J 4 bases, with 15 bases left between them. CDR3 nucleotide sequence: TGCAGTGCTCGAAAACAGGTGGGGGGGGCCAACGTCCTGACTTTC. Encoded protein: CSARKQVGGANVLTF.

CDR3 residues: CASSFSRTQHF. CDR3 DNA: TGTGCCAGCAGTTTCTCTCGGACCCAGCATTTT. The genes are TRBV12-3 or TRBV12-4 and TRBJ1-5; D gene uncertain. The ends were cut back, 3 bases at V and 11 bases at J, with 8 bases in the middle. The CDR3 spans 11 residues.

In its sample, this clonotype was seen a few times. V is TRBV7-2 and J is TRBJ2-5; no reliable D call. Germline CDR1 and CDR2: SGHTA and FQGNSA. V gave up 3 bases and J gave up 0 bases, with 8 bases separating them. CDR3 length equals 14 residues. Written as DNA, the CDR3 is TGTGCCAGCAGCTTGTATCTGGACCAAGAGACCCAGTACTTC. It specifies CASSLYLDQETQYF.

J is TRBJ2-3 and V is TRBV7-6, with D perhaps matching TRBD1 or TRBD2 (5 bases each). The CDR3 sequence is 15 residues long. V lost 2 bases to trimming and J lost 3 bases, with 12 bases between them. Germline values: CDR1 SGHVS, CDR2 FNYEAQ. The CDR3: CASSLLGVKTDTQYF. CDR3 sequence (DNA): TGTGCCAGCAGCTTATTGGGGGTCAAAACAGATACGCAGTATTTT. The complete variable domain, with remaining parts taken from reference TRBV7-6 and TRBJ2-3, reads GAGVSQSPRYKVTKRGQDVALRCDPISGHVSLYWYRQALGQGPEFLTYFNYEAQQDKSGLPNDRFSAERPEGSISTLTIQRTEQRDSAMYRCASSLLGVKTDTQYFGPGTRLTVL.

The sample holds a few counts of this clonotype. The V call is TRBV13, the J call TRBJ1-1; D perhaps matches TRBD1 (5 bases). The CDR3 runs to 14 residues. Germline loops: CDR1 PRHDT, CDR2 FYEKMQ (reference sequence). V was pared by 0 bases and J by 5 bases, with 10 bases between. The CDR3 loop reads CASSLGREWTEAFF. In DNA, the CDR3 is TGTGCCAGCAGCTTAGGCAGGGAATGGACTGAAGCTTTCTTT.

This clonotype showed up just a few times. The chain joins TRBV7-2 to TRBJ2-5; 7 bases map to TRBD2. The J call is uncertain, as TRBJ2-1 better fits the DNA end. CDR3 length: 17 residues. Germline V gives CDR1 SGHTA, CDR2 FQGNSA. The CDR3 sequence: CASSPRVVGGGYNEQFF. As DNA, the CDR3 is TGTGCCAGCAGCCCCCGGGTAGTGGGGGGGGGATACAATGAGCAGTTCTTC.

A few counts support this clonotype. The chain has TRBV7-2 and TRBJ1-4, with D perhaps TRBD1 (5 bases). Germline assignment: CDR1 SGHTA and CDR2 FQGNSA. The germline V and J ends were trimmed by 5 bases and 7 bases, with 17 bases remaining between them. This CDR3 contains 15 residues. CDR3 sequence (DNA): TGTGCCAGCAGCGGAGGACAATCTGAAACTGAAAAACTGTTTTTT. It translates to CASSGGQSETEKLFF.

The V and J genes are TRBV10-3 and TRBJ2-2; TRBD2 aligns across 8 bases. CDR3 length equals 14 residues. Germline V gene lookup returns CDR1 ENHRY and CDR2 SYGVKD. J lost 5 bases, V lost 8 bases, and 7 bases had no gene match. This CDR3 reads CAIGGGRGTGELFF. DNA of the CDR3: TGTGCCATCGGCGGGGGGCGAGGGACCGGGGAGCTGTTTTTT.

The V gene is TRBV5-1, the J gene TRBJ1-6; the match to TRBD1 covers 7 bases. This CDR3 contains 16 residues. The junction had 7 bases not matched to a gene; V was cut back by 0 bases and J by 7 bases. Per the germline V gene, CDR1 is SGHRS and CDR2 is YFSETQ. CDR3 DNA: TGCGCCAGCAGCTTGGGGGACAGCCGGCCCAATTCACCCCTCCACTTT. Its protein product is CASSLGDSRPNSPLHF.

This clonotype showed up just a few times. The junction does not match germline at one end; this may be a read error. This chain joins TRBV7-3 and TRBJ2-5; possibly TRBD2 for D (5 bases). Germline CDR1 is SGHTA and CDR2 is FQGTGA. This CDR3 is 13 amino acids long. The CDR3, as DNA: TGTACCAGCAGCCTGGGGAGCGAGGAGACCCAGTACTTC. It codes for CTSSLGSEETQYF.

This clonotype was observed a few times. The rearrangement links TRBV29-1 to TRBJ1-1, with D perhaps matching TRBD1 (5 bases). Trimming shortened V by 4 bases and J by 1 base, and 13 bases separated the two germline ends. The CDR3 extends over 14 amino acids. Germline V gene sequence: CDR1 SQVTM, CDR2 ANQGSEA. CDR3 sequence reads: CSVVFWDENTEAFF. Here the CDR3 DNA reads TGCAGCGTTGTTTTCTGGGACGAGAACACTGAAGCTTTCTTT.

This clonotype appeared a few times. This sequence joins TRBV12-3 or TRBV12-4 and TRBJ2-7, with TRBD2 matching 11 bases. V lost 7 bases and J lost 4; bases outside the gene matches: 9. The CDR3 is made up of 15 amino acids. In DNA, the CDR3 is TGTGCCAGCACCTCTTCGACTAGCGGGGCTTACGAGCAGTACTTC. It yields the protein CASTSSTSGAYEQYF.

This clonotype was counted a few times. In DNA, the CDR3 is TGTGCCAGCAGGGGGCCGGGAGTAGCTGGGACCCAGTACTTC. Residues: CASRGPGVAGTQYF. This sequence joins TRBV6-5 and TRBJ2-5; D possibly corresponds to TRBD2 (6 bases). Deletions cut 6 bases from V and 7 bases from J, with 18 bases between. CDR3 length equals 14 residues. Germline V gene sequence: CDR1 MNHEY, CDR2 SVGAGI.

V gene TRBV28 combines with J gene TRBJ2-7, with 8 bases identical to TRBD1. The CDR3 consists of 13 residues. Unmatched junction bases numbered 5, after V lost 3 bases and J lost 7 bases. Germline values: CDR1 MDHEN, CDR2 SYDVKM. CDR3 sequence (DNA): TGTGCCAGCAGTTTTCTGCGGGACAGGGAGCAGTACTTC. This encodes CASSFLRDREQYF.

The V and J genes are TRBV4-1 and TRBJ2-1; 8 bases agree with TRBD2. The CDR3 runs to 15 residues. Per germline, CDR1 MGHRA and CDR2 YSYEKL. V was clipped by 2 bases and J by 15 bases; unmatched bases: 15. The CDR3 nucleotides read TGCGCCAGCAGCCAACTAGGTAGCGGGGATGTACCCCCGTTCTTC. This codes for CASSQLGSGDVPPFF.